The 16 T cell receptor beta chains below were found in one sample sequenced in a study of T cells of healthy individuals. In TCRdb, the 5' RACE reads were re-called with MiXCR into one record per CDR3 protein. The sample includes 85,000 to 100,000 distinct CDR3 sequences, roughly 18% of them seen just once. These TCRs come from a human donor in good health.

This clonotype appeared many times. The genes are TRBV20-1 and TRBJ1-5, with D perhaps matching TRBD1 (6 bases). V dropped 8 bases and J dropped 6 bases, with 14 bases sitting between them. The CDR3 has 12 amino acids. Germline CDR1 is DFQATT and CDR2 is SNEGSKA (reference sequence). In nucleotides, the CDR3 is TGCAGTCAACAGGGACGGGGTCAGCCCCAGCATTTT. It translates to CSQQGRGQPQHF.

To note about this clonotype: The germline gene is not matched at one end of the junction; a read error may be the cause. The chain joins TRBV28 to TRBJ1-5, with 7 bases matching TRBD1. Germline CDR1 reads MDHEN; CDR2 reads SYDVKM. The CDR3 is 14 residues long. The CDR3 DNA follows: TGTGCCAGCAGTCCCCGACAGGGAACTCAGCACCAGCATTTT. Its protein is CASSPRQGTQHQHF. Full variable domain (outside the CDR3, taken from reference TRBV28 and TRBJ1-5): DVKVTQSSRYLVKRTGEKVFLECVQDMDHENMFWYRQDPGLGLRLIYFSYDVKMKEKGDIPEGYSVSREKKERFSLILESASTNQTSMYLCASSPRQGTQHQHFGDGTRLSIL.

This sequence joins TRBV28 and TRBJ2-7; D call uncertain. V shed 6 bases and J shed 6 bases, with 12 bases lying between them. Germline CDR1 MDHEN, CDR2 SYDVKM. The CDR3 is made up of 12 amino acids. The CDR3 here is CASRAPSGEQYF. The CDR3 region has the DNA TGTGCCAGCAGGGCTCCTTCGGGCGAGCAGTACTTC.

The genes are TRBV6-6 and TRBJ1-1; 7 bases fit TRBD1. The CDR3 is 17 amino acids. V lost 6 bases to trimming and J lost 4 bases; unmatched junction nucleotides: 17. Germline V lookup: CDR1 MNHNY, CDR2 SVGAGI (reference sequence). The CDR3 is CASSWCRQGVLTTEAFF. CDR3 sequence (DNA): TGTGCCAGCAGCTGGTGTCGACAGGGAGTTTTGACCACTGAAGCTTTCTTT.

V usage is TRBV4-3 and J usage is TRBJ2-1; no clear D gene. V gave up 4 bases and J gave up 8 bases, with 18 bases separating them. The CDR3 spans 15 residues. Germline V gene lookup returns CDR1 LGHNA and CDR2 YSLEER. In nucleotides, the CDR3 is TGCGCCAGCAGCCGAATCACGGGCCCCGACGATGAGCAGTTCTTC. Translating gives CASSRITGPDDEQFF.

The chain is built from TRBV6-2 or TRBV6-3 and TRBJ1-1; the match to TRBD1 covers 7 bases. The length of the CDR3 is 16 residues. V dropped 8 bases and J dropped 1; count of bases not matched to a gene: 13. Germline V gene sequence: CDR1 MNHEY, CDR2 SVGEGT. The CDR3 here is CASFDRGPASNTEAFF. CDR3 DNA sequence: TGTGCCAGCTTTGATAGGGGGCCCGCTTCGAACACTGAAGCTTTCTTT.

The chain couples TRBV20-1 to TRBJ2-7; 8 bases are a match to TRBD2. CDR1 and CDR2 (germline): DFQATT, SNEGSKA (reference sequence). With 5 bases clipped from V and 0 bases from J, the junction kept 9 bases outside the gene matches. This CDR3 region has 15 residues. The CDR3 coding sequence is TGCAGTGCTCCGAAGCAGCGGGGGTTCTCCTACGAGCAGTACTTC. Translating it yields CSAPKQRGFSYEQYF.

J is TRBJ2-7 and V is TRBV7-9; 10 nucleotides line up with TRBD1. Trimming cost V 1 base and J 3 bases; bases outside gene matches: 3. The CDR3 runs to 15 residues. The germline V gene encodes CDR1 SEHNR and CDR2 FQNEAQ (reference sequence). The CDR3 DNA reads as TGTGCCAGCAGCTTAGAGGGACAGGGGCTCTACGAGCAGTACTTC. It is translated as CASSLEGQGLYEQYF.

This clonotype turned up a few times. The chain carries TRBV4-1 and TRBJ2-1; 8 nucleotides line up with TRBD2. J gave up 9 bases and V 1 base, and 5 bases lay outside the gene matches. This CDR3 has 14 residues. From germline, CDR1 is MGHRA and CDR2 YSYEKL. In DNA form, the CDR3 reads TGCGCCAGCAGCCAAGGAAGCGGGAGTACTGAGCAGTTCTTC. Amino acid sequence: CASSQGSGSTEQFF.

This clonotype was detected ten times or more. The V call is TRBV24-1, the J call TRBJ1-5, with D maybe TRBD1 (6 bases). The CDR3 extends over 14 amino acids. V was cut by 2 bases and J by 5 bases, with 9 bases left in between. Germline assignment: CDR1 KGHDR and CDR2 SFDVKD. The CDR3 reads CATSDSWGHQPQHF. The CDR3 DNA is TGTGCCACCAGTGATTCCTGGGGGCATCAGCCCCAGCATTTT.

This clonotype came up a few times. The chain employs TRBV20-1 and TRBJ1-3; D call uncertain. CDR1 and CDR2 from the germline V gene are DFQATT and SNEGSKA (reference sequence). Trimming stripped 5 bases from V and 8 bases from J, with 13 bases between. This CDR3 is 12 amino acids long. The CDR3 sequence is CSAPLGGDTIYF. CDR3 nucleotide sequence: TGCAGTGCTCCCCTAGGAGGAGACACCATATATTTT.

J is TRBJ2-5 and V is TRBV7-9; no firm D call. Germline V gene sequence: CDR1 SEHNR, CDR2 FQNEAQ (reference sequence). The CDR3 length is 12 residues. V was shortened by 1 base and J by 7 bases, with 7 bases between the two germline ends. The DNA of the CDR3 is TGTGCCAGCAGCTTAGTCCCGGGGACCCAGTACTTC. Its translation: CASSLVPGTQYF.

J is TRBJ2-5 and V is TRBV7-8; D uncertain. The V gene's germline CDR1 is SGHVS and CDR2 FQNEAQ. V lost 11 bases to trimming and J lost 1 base, with 8 bases between them. The CDR3 extends over 11 amino acids. DNA of the CDR3: TGTGCCTCGACGCCCCAAGAGACCCAGTACTTC. Encoded protein: CASTPQETQYF.

This clonotype was seen at least ten times. This CDR3 is CASSQDLGGQGADTQYF. The DNA of the CDR3 is TGCGCCAGCAGCCAAGATCTGGGTGGACAGGGAGCAGATACGCAGTATTTT. The rearrangement links TRBV4-3 to TRBJ2-3; 8 positions agree with TRBD1. CDR1 is LGHNA and CDR2 is YSLEER in the germline V gene. Trimming at V came to 0 bases and at J to 4 bases, leaving 9 bases not matched to a gene. The CDR3 is 17 amino acids.

The V and J genes are TRBV12-3 or TRBV12-4 and TRBJ2-1, with 16 bases aligning to TRBD2. V was pared by 6 bases and J by 9 bases, with 17 bases of the junction left unmatched. This CDR3 region has 19 residues. In DNA form, the CDR3 reads TGTGCCAGCAGCGCCGTCCCGGGACTAGCGGGAGGGCCCTATGGTGAGCAGTTCTTC. Amino acid sequence: CASSAVPGLAGGPYGEQFF.

This clonotype appeared a few times. This chain uses TRBV6-2 or TRBV6-3 with TRBJ1-6; 9 bases fit TRBD1. Trimming removed 5 bases from V and 1 base from J; junction bases left unmatched: 12. Per germline, CDR1 MNHEY and CDR2 SVGEGT. The CDR3 spans 19 residues. CDR3 protein: CASSPPGQGPESYNSPLHF. DNA for the CDR3: TGTGCCAGCAGTCCTCCGGGACAGGGACCGGAGTCCTATAATTCACCCCTCCACTTT.